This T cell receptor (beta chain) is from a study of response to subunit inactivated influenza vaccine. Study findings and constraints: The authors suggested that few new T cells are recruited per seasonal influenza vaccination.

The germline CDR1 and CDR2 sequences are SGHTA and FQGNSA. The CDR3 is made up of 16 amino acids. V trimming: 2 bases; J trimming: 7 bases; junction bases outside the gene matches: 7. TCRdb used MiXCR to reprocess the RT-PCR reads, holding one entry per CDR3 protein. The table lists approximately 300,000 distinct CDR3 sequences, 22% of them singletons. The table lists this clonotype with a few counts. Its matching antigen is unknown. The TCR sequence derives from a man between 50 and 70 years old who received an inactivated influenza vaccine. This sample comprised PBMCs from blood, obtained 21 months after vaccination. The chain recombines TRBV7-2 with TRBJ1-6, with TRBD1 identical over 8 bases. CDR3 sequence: CASSLRGGTGNSPLHF. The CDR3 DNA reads TGTGCCAGCAGCTTAAGGGGTGGGACAGGAAATTCACCCCTCCACTTT.